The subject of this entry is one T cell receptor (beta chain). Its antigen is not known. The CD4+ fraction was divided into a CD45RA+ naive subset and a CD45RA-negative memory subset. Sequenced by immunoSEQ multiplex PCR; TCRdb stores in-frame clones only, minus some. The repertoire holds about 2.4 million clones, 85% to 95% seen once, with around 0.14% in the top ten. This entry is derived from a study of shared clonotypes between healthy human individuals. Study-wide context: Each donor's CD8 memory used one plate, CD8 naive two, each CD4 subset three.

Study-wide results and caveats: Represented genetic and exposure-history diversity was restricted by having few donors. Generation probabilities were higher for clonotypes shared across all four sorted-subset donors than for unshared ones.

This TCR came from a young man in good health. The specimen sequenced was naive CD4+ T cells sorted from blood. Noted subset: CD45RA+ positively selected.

CDR3 sequence (DNA): TGTGCCAGCAGCCGGGGTTGGGGGAATCTAGATACGCAGTATTTT. This translates into CASSRGWGNLDTQYF. The V and J genes are TRBV6-6 and TRBJ2-3; perhaps D is TRBD1 or TRBD2 (5 bases each). Germline V gene data show CDR1 as MNHNY and CDR2 as SVGAGI (reference sequence). Deletions cut 6 bases from V and 5 bases from J, with 18 bases between. The CDR3 is made up of 15 amino acids.